The sequence of this T cell receptor beta chain was determined in a study of cytomegalovirus exposure and HLA in healthy donors. With regard to this clone: Its antigen is still unknown.

Amplification used 60 Vbeta primers and 13 Jbeta primers. As originally analysed: An analysis that came later counted tens of millions of unique TCR beta chains, roughly 11 million shared. The table came from immunoSEQ multiplex PCR; TCRdb's copy has only in-frame clones and leaves some out. V, J and clone size were drawn from that table, and D and trimming were deduced from the DNA. This table has approximately 150,000 clones, about 80% appearing once. The study's findings and limits: Being productive about 87% or about 30% of the time was typical of most TCR beta V segments in an earlier analysis.

CDR1 MNHEY and CDR2 SVGAGI come from the germline V gene. This CDR3 has 15 amino acids. V lost 0 bases, J lost 5 bases, and 4 bases stayed unmatched. The clonotype was recovered from a middle-aged man in good health and CMV-seronegative. Material: PBMCs. The chain couples TRBV6-5 to TRBJ2-7; 10 bases are shared with TRBD2. CDR3 loop: CASSYSSGGGNEQYF. DNA for the CDR3: TGTGCCAGCAGTTACTCGAGCGGGGGGGGGAACGAGCAGTACTTC.